This is a list of T cell receptor beta chains from one sample in a study of neurological immune-mediated disorders. TCRdb reanalysed the 5' RACE reads using MiXCR and keeps one entry per CDR3 protein. Among about 41,000 distinct CDR3 sequences listed, about 2.3% were seen once. The sequenced sample consisted of PBMCs. The receptors were gathered from a man under 40 with multiple sclerosis. The CDR3 runs from the conserved cysteine through the conserved F or W. Each record gives: J gene, D gene, V gene, clone size, CDR3 protein, CDR3 DNA. D genes are given only for firm matches. Some rows have no size entry. The others give once, few or many, or a class for an expanded clone.

>TRBJ2-7|NA|TRBV20-1|many
CSAREEQTYYEQYF
TGCAGTGCTAGAGAGGAACAGACATACTACGAGCAGTACTTC
>TRBJ2-7|TRBD2|TRBV7-2|many
CASSGGLASSYEQYF
TGTGCCAGCAGCGGTGGACTAGCCTCATCCTACGAGCAGTACTTC
>TRBJ1-2|NA|TRBV20-1|many
CSASDGESSTGYTF
TGCAGTGCTAGTGACGGCGAAAGTAGTACTGGCTACACCTTC
>TRBJ1-4|NA|TRBV20-1|many
CSARSGAGSEKLFF
TGCAGTGCTAGATCAGGGGCAGGGAGTGAAAAACTGTTTTTT
>TRBJ2-7|NA|TRBV7-9|many
CASSPRIDFYEQYF
TGTGCCAGCAGCCCAAGGATTGACTTCTACGAGCAGTACTTC
>TRBJ2-7|NA|TRBV7-9|many
CASSSTLQGSYEQYF
TGTGCCAGCAGCTCGACGCTACAGGGTTCCTACGAGCAGTACTTC
>TRBJ1-1|NA|TRBV7-2|many
CASSLARGGHTEAFF
TGTGCCAGCAGCTTAGCGCGGGGGGGGCACACTGAAGCTTTCTTT
>TRBJ1-1|NA|TRBV4-2|many
CASSQENNGGREAFF
TGTGCCAGCAGCCAAGAAAATAACGGGGGGCGCGAAGCTTTCTTT
>TRBJ2-1|TRBD2|TRBV20-1|many
CSARDTLADYNEQFF
TGCAGTGCTAGAGATACGCTAGCGGACTACAATGAGCAGTTCTTC
>TRBJ2-6|NA|TRBV6-1|NA
CASSGQRFSGANVLTF
TGTGCCAGCAGCGGACAGCGGTTCTCTGGGGCCAACGTCCTGACTTTC
>TRBJ2-2|TRBD2|TRBV20-1|many
CSARDGGRATGELFF
TGCAGTGCTAGAGACGGCGGGAGGGCCACCGGGGAGCTGTTTTTT
>TRBJ1-1|NA|TRBV10-2|many
CASTALGGNTEAFF
TGCGCCAGCACCGCTTTGGGGGGAAACACTGAAGCTTTCTTT
>TRBJ2-1|NA|TRBV5-5|many
CASSPALARDEQFF
TGTGCCAGCAGCCCCGCCCTAGCGAGAGATGAGCAGTTCTTC
>TRBJ1-1|TRBD1|TRBV5-1|many
CASSPWDRMNTEAFF
TGCGCCAGCAGCCCCTGGGACAGAATGAACACTGAAGCTTTCTTT
>TRBJ2-1|TRBD2|TRBV6-1|NA
CASSERLADNNEQFF
TGTGCCAGCAGTGAGCGACTAGCGGACAACAATGAGCAGTTCTTC
>TRBJ1-4|NA|TRBV20-1|many
CSAKGHSIEKLFF
TGCAGTGCTAAAGGACACTCGATTGAAAAACTGTTTTTT
>TRBJ2-3|TRBD2|TRBV7-3|many
CASSLAGDSTDTQYF
TGTGCCAGCAGTTTAGCGGGAGATAGCACAGATACGCAGTATTTT
>TRBJ2-1|NA|TRBV7-2|many
CASSIGVRKTYNEQFF
TGTGCCAGCAGCATCGGGGTGAGGAAGACCTACAATGAGCAGTTCTTC
>TRBJ2-7|NA|TRBV20-1|NA
CSARGGGWMQYF
TGCAGTGCTAGAGGAGGAGGGTGGATGCAGTACTTC
>TRBJ2-7|TRBD1|TRBV20-1|many
CSAPGQGPPEQYF
TGCAGTGCTCCGGGACAGGGCCCTCCCGAGCAGTACTTC
>TRBJ1-3|TRBD1|TRBV7-6|many
CASSLGQGNTIYF
TGTGCCAGCAGCTTAGGACAGGGCAACACCATATATTTT
>TRBJ2-1|TRBD2|TRBV20-1|many
CSARERLAGVRRGNEQFF
TGCAGTGCTAGAGAGAGACTAGCGGGAGTAAGGAGGGGAAATGAGCAGTTCTTC
>TRBJ2-7|NA|TRBV5-6|many
CASSGWGRGWAEQYF
TGTGCCAGCAGCGGGTGGGGAAGAGGCTGGGCCGAGCAGTACTTC
>TRBJ2-7|NA|TRBV7-7|many
CASSYGTSYEQYF
TGTGCCAGCAGCTACGGGACATCATACGAGCAGTACTTC
>TRBJ2-3|NA|TRBV9|NA
CASSVGDAPSDTQYF
TGTGCCAGCAGCGTGGGGGACGCTCCGTCGGATACGCAGTATTTT
>TRBJ2-7|NA|TRBV12-3/TRBV12-4|many
CASSLNRRKEQYF
TGTGCCAGCAGTTTAAATCGACGGAAAGAGCAGTACTTC
>TRBJ1-2|NA|TRBV12-3/TRBV12-4|many
CASTPWAGAYGYTF
TGTGCCAGCACCCCCTGGGCGGGGGCCTATGGCTACACCTTC
>TRBJ2-7|TRBD1|TRBV12-3/TRBV12-4|many
CASSARQGYGYEQYF
TGTGCCAGCAGTGCACGACAGGGGTACGGCTACGAGCAGTACTTC
>TRBJ2-1|NA|TRBV2|medium-sized
CASSVKGVLLEQFF
TGTGCCAGCAGTGTGAAGGGCGTACTTCTTGAGCAGTTCTTC
>TRBJ2-3|TRBD2|TRBV9|many
CASSRGGASTQYF
TGTGCCAGCAGCCGCGGGGGGGCTAGTACGCAGTATTTT
>TRBJ1-6|NA|TRBV6-1|medium-sized
CASSDDSHSPLHF
TGTGCCAGCAGTGATGACAGCCATTCACCCCTCCACTTT
>TRBJ2-7|TRBD2|TRBV29-1|many
CSVDGLAGETYEQYF
TGCAGCGTTGACGGACTAGCGGGGGAAACCTACGAGCAGTACTTC
>TRBJ2-2|NA|TRBV20-1|few
CSASTRETGELFF
TGCAGTGCTAGTACACGAGAGACCGGGGAGCTGTTTTTT
>TRBJ1-2|NA|TRBV7-8|many
CASSLHRQNYGYTF
TGTGCCAGCAGCCTTCACAGGCAGAACTATGGCTACACCTTC
>TRBJ2-5|TRBD1|TRBV20-1|many
CSATQGARETQYF
TGCAGTGCTACCCAGGGGGCGAGGGAGACCCAGTACTTC
>TRBJ1-4|TRBD1|TRBV20-1|many
CSAMITGEEKLFF
TGCAGTGCTATGATCACAGGGGAAGAAAAACTGTTTTTT
>TRBJ2-1|NA|TRBV6-6|many
CASSSGTEQFF
TGTGCCAGCAGTTCAGGGACTGAGCAGTTCTTC
>TRBJ2-2|TRBD1|TRBV7-2|many
CASSLRQGTGELFF
TGTGCCAGCAGCTTACGACAGGGAACCGGGGAGCTGTTTTTT
>TRBJ2-7|NA|TRBV25-1|many
CAASRSGAYEQYF
TGTGCCGCCTCCAGGTCGGGAGCCTACGAGCAGTACTTC
>TRBJ2-3|TRBD1|TRBV7-8|many
CASSLTTGAQDTQYF
TGTGCCAGCAGCCTAACGACAGGGGCACAAGATACGCAGTATTTT
>TRBJ2-3|NA|TRBV11-2|few
CASSLDRRGLRTDTQYF
TGTGCCAGCAGCTTAGATCGGAGGGGGCTTCGTACAGATACGCAGTATTTT
>TRBJ2-1|NA|TRBV20-1|many
CSGSRNDNEQFF
TGCAGTGGGAGTCGTAATGACAATGAGCAGTTCTTC
>TRBJ2-1|NA|TRBV20-1|many
CSAREQGYTNNEQFF
TGCAGTGCTAGAGAACAGGGTTACACAAACAATGAGCAGTTCTTC
>TRBJ1-2|NA|TRBV4-2|many
CASSQDNRAYGYTF
TGTGCCAGCAGCCAAGATAACAGGGCCTATGGCTACACCTTC
>TRBJ1-1|NA|TRBV5-1|many
CASSLAGGGTEAFF
TGCGCCAGCAGCTTGGCGGGGGGAGGCACTGAAGCTTTCTTT
>TRBJ1-1|NA|TRBV27|many
CATGVERVTEAFF
TGTGCCACCGGGGTTGAAAGGGTGACTGAAGCTTTCTTT
>TRBJ1-5|NA|TRBV6-1|many
CASSVDLEGQPQHF
TGTGCCAGCAGCGTGGACCTGGAAGGTCAGCCCCAGCATTTT
>TRBJ2-5|NA|TRBV6-1|many
CASSEIGGTAETQYF
TGTGCCAGCAGTGAAATAGGGGGTACCGCAGAGACCCAGTACTTC
>TRBJ2-1|NA|TRBV5-1|many
CASSLGQGLAYNEQFF
TGCGCCAGCAGCCTCGGACAGGGACTAGCCTACAATGAGCAGTTCTTC
>TRBJ1-2|TRBD1|TRBV5-1|few
CASSLASGTAYGYTF
TGCGCCAGCAGCTTGGCGTCCGGGACAGCCTATGGCTACACCTTC